Shown below are 5 T cell receptor beta chains from a single sample sequenced in a study of cytomegalovirus exposure and HLA in healthy donors. Use of 60 Vbeta and 13 Jbeta primers characterized the PCR. The protocol was immunoSEQ multiplex PCR, while the TCRdb copy is restricted to in-frame clones and leaves out a portion. The sample has over 110,000 clones; 79% are singletons. Sequencing was carried out using PBMCs. Receptors originate from a female donor in good health and CMV-seronegative.

For the CDR3, the DNA is TGTGCCAGCAGTGAACAGGGTTTGAGGACAGATACGCAGTATTTT. Its protein is CASSEQGLRTDTQYF. The V gene is TRBV25-1, the J gene TRBJ2-3, with D possibly matching TRBD1 (5 bases). CDR1 is MGHDK, CDR2 SYGVNS, per germline. The CDR3 runs to 15 residues. V was trimmed by 2 bases and J by 3 bases, leaving 12 bases between them.

This clone has just a few counts. The CDR3: CASSLAGSSGNTIYF. The DNA of the CDR3 is TGTGCCAGCAGCTTAGCAGGGAGCTCTGGAAACACCATATATTTT. This chain joins TRBV7-9 and TRBJ1-3; D call uncertain. The CDR3 length is 15 residues. Germline V gene lookup returns CDR1 SEHNR and CDR2 FQNEAQ (reference sequence). V was clipped by 0 bases and J by 0 bases, with 6 bases between them.

Details on this clone: Different DNA sequences within this sample yield the same CDR3. This sequence joins TRBV2 and TRBJ2-7, with D possibly matching TRBD1 (6 bases). Germline CDR1 is SNHLY and CDR2 is FYNNEI. Between the trimmed V and J ends, which lost 6 bases and 2 bases, there was a span of 8 bases. This CDR3 has 12 amino acids. Here the CDR3 reads CASRGAAYEQYF. CDR3 sequence (DNA): TGTGCCAGCAGGGGGGCTGCCTACGAGCAGTACTTC. The full variable domain, in which reference TRBV2 and TRBJ2-7 provide the parts outside the CDR3, is EPEVTQTPSHQVTQMGQEVILRCVPISNHLYFYWYRQILGQKVEFLVSFYNNEISEKSEIFDDQFSVERPDGSNFTLKIRSTKLEDSAMYFCASRGAAYEQYFGPGTRLTVT.

This clone showed up just once. The chain employs TRBV2 and TRBJ2-7; 9 bases fit TRBD1. Trimming took 8 bases from V and 5 from J; bases not matched to a gene: 16. The CDR3 totals 16 residues. Germline CDR1 SNHLY, CDR2 FYNNEI. The chain's CDR3 is CASEGEKNRGHDEQYF. DNA of the CDR3: TGTGCCAGCGAAGGTGAGAAAAACAGGGGGCACGACGAGCAGTACTTC.

This clone showed up just once. J is TRBJ2-2 and V is TRBV6-5, with TRBD2 matching 12 bases. CDR1 MNHEY and CDR2 SVGAGI come from the germline V gene. Trimming cost V 0 bases and J 7 bases; bases outside gene matches: 0. The CDR3 spans 15 residues. CDR3 residues: CASSYSTSGGGELFF. Here the CDR3 DNA reads TGTGCCAGCAGTTACTCGACTAGCGGGGGCGGGGAGCTGTTTTTT.